These T cell receptor beta chains were read from a single sample in a study of T cells in Graves' hyperthyroidism and ophthalmopathy. One entry per CDR3 protein, called by TCRdb with MiXCR from the multiplex PCR reads. The sample carries 340,000 or so distinct CDR3 sequences, 15% to 20% recorded once. Sequenced material: blood. These receptors all come from a woman between 50 and 59 years old with Graves' hyperthyroidism. Both conserved end residues are part of each CDR3. The D gene is left open where the match is weak. Clone size is stated in some rows and not others, as once, few, many or a class when expanded.

v_gene,j_gene,abundance,d_gene,CDR3nt,CDR3aa
TRBV6-1,TRBJ2-7,.,.,TGTGCCAGCAGCGGACAGTCCTACGAGCAGTACTTC,CASSGQSYEQYF
TRBV25-1,TRBJ2-1,.,.,TGTGCCAGCAGTGAGGGAGGGGGCCCCTTATTGCAGTTCTTC,CASSEGGGPLLQFF
TRBV11-2,TRBJ2-7,many,.,TGTGCCAGCAGCTTAAGGGGAGTGGCCTACGAGCAGTACTTC,CASSLRGVAYEQYF
TRBV11-2,TRBJ2-2,few,.,TGTGCCAGCAGCTTATCGGTGGACGGGGAGCTGTTTTTT,CASSLSVDGELFF
TRBV29-1,TRBJ1-1,few,.,TGCAGCGTTGAACCACAAGACAGCGGGTACACTGAAGCTTTCTTT,CSVEPQDSGYTEAFF
TRBV24-1,TRBJ2-1,.,.,TGTGCCACCAGTGAACCTGCTGGGGTCTCCTACAATGAGCAGTTCTTC,CATSEPAGVSYNEQFF
TRBV5-1,TRBJ2-1,.,.,TGCGCCAGCAGCGGGGGACCCCCTCATGGTGAGCAGTTCTTC,CASSGGPPHGEQFF
TRBV27,TRBJ1-2,few,.,TGTGCCAGCAGTTTAAGTCACAGGCTCTATGGCTACACCTTC,CASSLSHRLYGYTF
TRBV18,TRBJ2-1,.,.,TGTGCCAGCTCACCCGCAGGAGGGATCGCTTCAAATGAGCAGTTCTTC,CASSPAGGIASNEQFF
TRBV18,TRBJ2-7,many,.,TGTGCCAGCTCTAGGGACACCAGGGACGAGCAGTACTTC,CASSRDTRDEQYF
TRBV28,TRBJ2-3,many,.,TGTGCCAGCAGAAGTTTGGGGCTTAGCACAGATACGCAGTATTTT,CASRSLGLSTDTQYF
TRBV6-1,TRBJ2-7,many,.,TGTGCCAGCAGTTCGCCCAACTACGGCGAGCAGTACTTC,CASSSPNYGEQYF
TRBV20-1,TRBJ2-2,many,TRBD2,TGCAGTGCCAGCGGGACTAGCGGGGACACCGGGGAGCTGTTTTTT,CSASGTSGDTGELFF
TRBV5-5,TRBJ1-2,.,TRBD1,TGTGCCAGCAACGATATCAGTCGGGCAGGGGGCGCACAAGGCTACACCTTC,CASNDISRAGGAQGYTF
TRBV5-1,TRBJ2-1,.,TRBD1,TGCGCCAGCAGCTTGGCAGGACAGGCGTACAATGAGCAGTTCTTC,CASSLAGQAYNEQFF
TRBV7-9,TRBJ2-3,few,.,TGTGCCAGCAGCTTTAGCGGTGCTAGCACAGATACGCAGTATTTT,CASSFSGASTDTQYF
TRBV20-1,TRBJ1-4,few,.,TGCAGTGCTACCCGGGGAGGAACTAATGAAAAACTGTTTTTT,CSATRGGTNEKLFF
TRBV28,TRBJ2-5,many,TRBD2,TGTGCCAGCAGTGGAGCTAGCGGGAGGGATCAAGAGACCCAGTACTTC,CASSGASGRDQETQYF
TRBV5-1,TRBJ1-3,.,.,TGCGCCAGCAGCGTGGGATCCAGGGGCGGAAACACCATATATTTT,CASSVGSRGGNTIYF
TRBV3-1,TRBJ2-1,many,.,TGTGCCAGCAGCCAGGGCTCCAGCTCCTACAATGAGCAGTTCTTC,CASSQGSSSYNEQFF
TRBV4-2,TRBJ2-1,.,.,TGTGCCAGCAGCCTGAATCTCGGGGTGGCGACGTACAATGAGCAGTTCTTC,CASSLNLGVATYNEQFF
TRBV7-3,TRBJ2-1,many,.,TGTGCCAGCAGCTTCCAGGGCAGTGAGCAGTTCTTC,CASSFQGSEQFF
TRBV6-1,TRBJ1-2,many,.,TGTGCCAGCAGTTACGCGGCCCAGGCCCTAATGGGCTACACCTTC,CASSYAAQALMGYTF
TRBV2,TRBJ2-2,many,TRBD1,TGTGCCAGCAGGCTCCGGGACAGGAACACCGGGGAGCTGTTTTTT,CASRLRDRNTGELFF
TRBV11-1,TRBJ2-7,.,.,TGTGCCAGCAGCTTCAAGGGGCTCCACAACGAGCAGTACTTC,CASSFKGLHNEQYF
TRBV12-3/TRBV12-4,TRBJ2-1,.,.,TGTGCCAGCAGTTTAGTCGGGCAATACTACAATGAGCAGTTCTTC,CASSLVGQYYNEQFF
TRBV7-2,TRBJ1-3,.,.,TGTGCCAGCAGCTTCAGGGCCTTCCCCTCTGGAAACACCATATATTTT,CASSFRAFPSGNTIYF
TRBV2,TRBJ1-2,many,.,TGTGCCAGCATCGAGGCTAACTATGGCTACACCTTC,CASIEANYGYTF
TRBV11-2,TRBJ2-1,.,TRBD2,TGTGCCAGCAGCTTATTAGCGGGGGGCTACAGCGAGCAGTTCTTC,CASSLLAGGYSEQFF
TRBV5-1,TRBJ2-7,many,TRBD1,TGCGCCAGCAGTTTTACAGGGGGCGGGTACGAGCAGTACTTC,CASSFTGGGYEQYF
TRBV20-1,TRBJ2-7,few,TRBD1,TGCAGTGCGTCTCCTCGGGACAGGGAACTCTACGAGCAGTACTTC,CSASPRDRELYEQYF
TRBV20-1,TRBJ2-5,many,TRBD1,TGCAGTGCCTACCGGACAGGGGGCGGATCAGAGACCCAGTACTTC,CSAYRTGGGSETQYF
TRBV28,TRBJ2-1,many,TRBD2,TGTGCCAGCAGTTTAGCCGGACTAGCGGGAGTAGATGAGCAGTTCTTC,CASSLAGLAGVDEQFF
TRBV3-1,TRBJ1-3,few,.,TGTGCCAGCAGCCAAGGACCGGACTCTGGAAACACCATATATTTT,CASSQGPDSGNTIYF
TRBV13,TRBJ2-7,.,.,TGTGCCAGCAGCCCGCACCCGGATGAGCAGTACTTC,CASSPHPDEQYF
TRBV2,TRBJ1-1,many,TRBD1,TGTGCCAGCCAGGGACAGGTGAACACTGAAGCTTTCTTT,CASQGQVNTEAFF
TRBV27,TRBJ2-1,many,TRBD1,TGTGCCAGCAGCCTACAGGGGGTTCCTTACAATGAGCAGTTCTTC,CASSLQGVPYNEQFF
TRBV29-1,TRBJ1-2,few,TRBD1,TGCAGCGTTGATAAATCACCGGGACAGGGCTCGGGCTATGGCTACACCTTC,CSVDKSPGQGSGYGYTF
TRBV2,TRBJ1-1,many,.,TGTGCCAGCAGTATCGGACAAACCTCACTGGAAGCTTTCTTT,CASSIGQTSLEAFF
TRBV6-2/TRBV6-3,TRBJ2-1,.,TRBD1,TGTGCCAGCAGTTATGGGGGGACAGGGGGAAATGAGCAGTTCTTC,CASSYGGTGGNEQFF
TRBV27,TRBJ1-6,many,.,TGTGCCAGCACGCGGGACCGTAGGCTGGGGACCCTCCACTTT,CASTRDRRLGTLHF
TRBV7-9,TRBJ2-3,few,TRBD2,TGTGCCAGCAGTAGCGGGAGAGCGACAGCGGCAGATACGCAGTATTTT,CASSSGRATAADTQYF
TRBV28,TRBJ2-1,many,.,TGTGCCAGCAGTTTCGGGCGGTACAATGAGCAGTTCTTC,CASSFGRYNEQFF
TRBV20-1,TRBJ2-5,many,.,TGCAGTGCTAGAGATCACGGAGGGGAGACCCAGTACTTC,CSARDHGGETQYF
TRBV9,TRBJ2-1,few,.,TGTGCCAGCAGCGTACGGGGAGGGGGGGCGGAGGAGCAGTTCTTC,CASSVRGGGAEEQFF
TRBV6-1,TRBJ2-7,many,TRBD2,TGTGCCAGCACATCCTCTAGCGGGGCCTACGAGCAGTACTTC,CASTSSSGAYEQYF